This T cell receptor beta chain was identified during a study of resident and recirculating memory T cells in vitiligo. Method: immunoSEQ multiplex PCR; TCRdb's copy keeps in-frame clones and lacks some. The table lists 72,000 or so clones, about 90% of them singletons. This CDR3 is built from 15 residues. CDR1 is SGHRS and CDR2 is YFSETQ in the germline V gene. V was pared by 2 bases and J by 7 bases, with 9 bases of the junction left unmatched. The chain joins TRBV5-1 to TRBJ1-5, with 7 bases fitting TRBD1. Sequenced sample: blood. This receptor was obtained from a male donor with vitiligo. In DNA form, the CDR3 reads TGCGCCAGCAGCTTACAGGGGACCCTAGGGCAGCCCCAGCATTTT. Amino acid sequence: CASSLQGTLGQPQHF.